This TCR beta chain was documented in a study of blood T cell repertoires in COVID-19. CDR1 and CDR2 (germline): MNHNY, SVGAGI (reference sequence). Trimming took 5 bases from V and 3 from J; bases not matched to a gene: 9. The CDR3 loop spans 16 amino acids. In this sample, this clone turned up a few times. Here immunoSEQ multiplex PCR was the method, and the copy in TCRdb shows in-frame clones only, minus some. Here the sample spans 200,000 to 300,000 clones, around 89% being singletons. The clonotype comes from a woman aged 30 to 39 who had recovered from COVID-19. The chain has TRBV6-6 and TRBJ2-3; 9 nucleotides agree with TRBD1. Source material: PBMCs or T cells enriched from blood (not recorded which). CDR3 loop: CASSRNRDRVTDTQYF. CDR3 DNA: TGTGCCAGCAGTAGAAACCGGGACAGGGTAACAGATACGCAGTATTTT.